The entry below describes one T cell receptor (beta chain). Its specificity is not known. This sample is drawn from a study of shared clonotypes between healthy human individuals. Data came from immunoSEQ multiplex PCR; TCRdb stores just in-frame clones and leaves some out. The sample includes a few hundred thousand clones, 60% to 70% of them seen just once. The CDR3 covers 12 residues. Trimming removed 4 bases at V and 4 bases at J, with 7 bases between. Germline-derived CDR1 and CDR2 are MGHDK and SYGVNS. General study points: Among a handful of donors, roughly 5% of naive CD4 clonotypes were found in common. Estimated richness was generally greater in naive than memory subsets. A small donor pool kept down the genetic and exposure-history diversity that was represented.

Sequenced input: memory CD4+ T cells sorted from blood. The subset: CD45RA-negative fraction. The chain has TRBV25-1 and TRBJ1-2; D remains unclear. The sequence came from a young man in good health. CDR3 protein: CASSALSYGYTF. Here the CDR3 DNA reads TGTGCCAGCAGTGCCCTTTCCTATGGCTACACCTTC.